This T cell receptor (beta chain) emerged from a study of response to subunit inactivated influenza vaccine. This clonotype was seen only a few times. What it binds is unknown. Using its own MiXCR run on the RT-PCR reads, TCRdb lists one record per CDR3 protein. The data hold around 470,000 distinct CDR3 sequences, with 6% to 9% observed a single time. Germline assignment: CDR1 MNHNS and CDR2 SASEGT. The CDR3 totals 14 residues. Trimming at V came to 5 bases and at J to 7 bases, leaving 8 bases not matched to a gene. Study observations and caveats: Each seasonal influenza vaccination recruits few new T cells, the authors suggested.

This receptor was taken from a man aged 50-75 years who received an inactivated influenza vaccine. The chain joins TRBV6-1 to TRBJ2-5; 9 bases line up with TRBD1. This specimen consisted of PBMCs from blood, obtained less than 30 months after vaccination. The CDR3 DNA sequence: TGTGCCAGCAGTCGGCCCCCGGGACAGGGGACCCAGTACTTC. Residues: CASSRPPGQGTQYF.